This TCR beta chain is from a study of beta chain features in type 1 diabetes. Findings and caveats of the study: In every one of the four CD4+ subsets, TCRB CDR3s were moderately but significantly shorter in Type 1 diabetes patients.

This clone appeared a few times. Antigen: not known. Expressed TCRB transcripts got sequenced, as all isolated RNA was reverse transcribed. This table comes from immunoSEQ multiplex PCR, and its TCRdb copy is limited to in-frame clones, with some not included. This sample has nearly 700,000 clones, with around an eighth found just once. V was clipped by 8 bases and J by 3 bases, with 10 bases between them. The germline CDR1 and CDR2 sequences are MGHRA and YSYEKL. The CDR3 loop spans 12 amino acids. The V gene is TRBV4-1, the J gene TRBJ1-2; D not certain. This TCR came from a man aged 18 to 29 with type 1 diabetes. The sample taken for sequencing was naive CD4+ T cells from blood. The CDR3 loop is CASHSGDYGYTF. The CDR3 DNA reads as TGCGCCAGCCACAGTGGGGACTATGGCTACACCTTC.